The present T cell receptor beta chain was sequenced within a study of blood T cell repertoires in COVID-19. About the research overall: The United States, Italy and Spain supplied acute and convalescent COVID-19 samples. Nucleic acid was either cDNA or gDNA, and it came from T cells, B-cell-depleted T cells, or PBMCs.

The germline CDR1 and CDR2 sequences are SGDLS and YYNGEE. This CDR3 contains 16 residues. Deletions cut 3 bases from V and 2 bases from J, with 16 bases between. Methods used by the authors: Amplifying reference gene primers gave estimates of nucleated cell counts. Sequenced by immunoSEQ multiplex PCR; TCRdb stores in-frame clones only, minus some. The V and J calls and clone size come from that table; D and trimming were worked out from the DNA. In the table there are roughly 250,000 clones, around nine tenths of which are singletons. The sequencing input was peripheral blood. The rearrangement links TRBV9 to TRBJ2-3; TRBD2 might be the D (6 bases). The sequence came from a man aged 25 to 45 with acute or convalescent COVID-19. The CDR3 loop is CASSERGLAFTDTQYF. The CDR3 DNA reads TGTGCCAGCAGCGAACGAGGGCTAGCGTTCACAGATACGCAGTATTTT.